This T cell receptor beta chain originates from a study of siplizumab effects on memory and regulatory T cells. Study-wide points: Naive T cells apparently outstripped memory cells in diversity and seemed major alloresponse contributors. Proliferating siplizumab-culture Treg suppressive function went unconfirmed. Neither a naive nor a memory phenotype was assignable to roughly 75-96% of proliferating CD4+ or CD8+ clones.

TCRdb's copy holds only in-frame clones and misses some; the assay was immunoSEQ multiplex PCR. The table shows around 100,000 clones, with around 90% occurring only once. J was trimmed by 7 bases and V by 4 bases; bases with no gene match: 11. The CDR3 length is 16 residues. Germline V gene data show CDR1 as SGHDN and CDR2 as FVKESK. To note about this clone: The antigen remains unidentified.

Sequencing was carried out using non-Treg CD4+ T cells sorted from blood. The chain combines TRBV14 with TRBJ2-1, with 9 bases aligning to TRBD2. The clonotype originates from a human donor in good health. CDR3 protein: CASSLPGLALVNEQFF. CDR3 DNA: TGTGCCAGCAGCCTACCGGGACTAGCCTTGGTGAATGAGCAGTTCTTC.